This T cell receptor beta chain was found in a study of T-cell reconstitution after alpha-beta-depleted transplantation in children. This clonotype was counted ten times or more. TCRbeta library construction was performed incorporating unique molecular identifiers. Using its own MiXCR run on the PCR reads, TCRdb lists one record per CDR3 protein. The data show 600,000 to 700,000 distinct CDR3 sequences, approximately 16% seen once. The V end lost 3 bases, the J end lost 7 bases, and 10 bases lay between the germline ends. In germline, CDR1 is SGHTA, CDR2 FQGTGA. This CDR3 spans 13 amino acids. This material consisted of PBMCs from the stem cell graft donor, taken from the stem cell graft. The TCR was taken from a human donor who donated a stem cell graft to a child with acute myeloid leukemia. V usage is TRBV7-3 and J usage is TRBJ2-1; D not resolved. The CDR3 region is CASSLSPRNEQFF. In DNA, the CDR3 is TGTGCCAGCAGCTTGAGCCCTAGGAATGAGCAGTTCTTC.